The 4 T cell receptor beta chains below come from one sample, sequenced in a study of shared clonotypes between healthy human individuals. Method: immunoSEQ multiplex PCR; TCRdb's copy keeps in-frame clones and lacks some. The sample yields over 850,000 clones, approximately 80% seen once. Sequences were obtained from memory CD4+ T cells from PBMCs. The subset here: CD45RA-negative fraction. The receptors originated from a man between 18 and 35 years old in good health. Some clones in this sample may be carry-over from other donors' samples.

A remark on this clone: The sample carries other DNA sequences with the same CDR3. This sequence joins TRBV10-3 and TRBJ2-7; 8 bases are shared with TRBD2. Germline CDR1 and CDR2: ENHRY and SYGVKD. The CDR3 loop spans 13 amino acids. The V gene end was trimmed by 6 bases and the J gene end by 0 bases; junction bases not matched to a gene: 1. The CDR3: CAIRTSGSYEQYF. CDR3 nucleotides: TGTGCCATCAGAACTAGCGGCTCCTACGAGCAGTACTTC.

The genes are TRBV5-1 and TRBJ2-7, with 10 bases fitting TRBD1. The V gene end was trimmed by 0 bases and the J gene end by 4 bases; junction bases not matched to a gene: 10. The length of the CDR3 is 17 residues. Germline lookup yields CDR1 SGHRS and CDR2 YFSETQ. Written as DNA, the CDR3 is TGCGCCAGCAGCTTGGCACCGGGACAGGGGAACCCTTACGAGCAGTACTTC. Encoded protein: CASSLAPGQGNPYEQYF.

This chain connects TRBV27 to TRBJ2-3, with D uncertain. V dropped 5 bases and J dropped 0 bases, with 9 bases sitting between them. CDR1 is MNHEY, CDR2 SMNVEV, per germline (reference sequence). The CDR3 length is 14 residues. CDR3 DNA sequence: TGTGCCAGCAGTACGCGCTATAGCACAGATACGCAGTATTTT. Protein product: CASSTRYSTDTQYF.

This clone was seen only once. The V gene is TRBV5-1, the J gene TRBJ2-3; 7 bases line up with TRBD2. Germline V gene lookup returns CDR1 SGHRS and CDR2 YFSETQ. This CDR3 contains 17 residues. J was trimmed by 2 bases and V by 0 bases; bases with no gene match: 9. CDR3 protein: CASSLGVMAGDTDTQYF. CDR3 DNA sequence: TGCGCCAGCAGCTTGGGAGTGATGGCGGGGGACACAGATACGCAGTATTTT.